The 22 T cell receptor beta chains below come from one sample, sequenced in a study of shared clonotypes between healthy human individuals. Cells designated naive CD8 were CD45RO-negative and were positively selected for CCR7, with terminally differentiated effector memory CD45RA+ cells excluded. Produced via immunoSEQ multiplex PCR; TCRdb's table is partial and in-frame only. The table shows around 2.1 million clones, with more than 85% occurring only once. Sample: naive CD8+ T cells from PBMCs. Source of these receptors: a man between 18 and 35 years old in good health. Some clones in this sample may be carry-over from other donors' samples.

The V call is TRBV9, the J call TRBJ2-1; no definite D call. CDR1 and CDR2 from the germline V gene are SGDLS and YYNGEE. V gave up 1 base and J gave up 0 bases, with 11 bases separating them. This CDR3 contains 16 residues. CDR3 residues: CASSVSQRSSYNEQFF. The CDR3 DNA reads TGTGCCAGCAGCGTATCCCAGCGCAGCTCCTACAATGAGCAGTTCTTC.

The V and J genes are TRBV10-2 and TRBJ2-7; no reliable D call. V was clipped by 6 bases and J by 4 bases, with 10 bases between them. The CDR3 consists of 12 residues. Germline CDR1 WSHSY, CDR2 SAAADI. The CDR3 loop reads CASSLNSYEQYF. CDR3 DNA sequence: TGCGCCAGCAGCCTTAATTCTTACGAGCAGTACTTC.

The rearrangement links TRBV6-5 to TRBJ1-2, with a weak D call TRBD1 (6 bases). Looked up from germline, CDR1 is MNHEY and CDR2 is SVGAGI. There are 13 residues in the CDR3. The germline V and J ends were trimmed by 6 bases and 8 bases, with 16 bases remaining between them. The chain's CDR3 is CASSPGGGKGYTF. CDR3 bases: TGTGCCAGCAGCCCCGGGGGGGGCAAGGGCTACACCTTC.

The chain combines TRBV4-1 with TRBJ2-7; D may be TRBD1 (5 bases). V lost 5 bases, J lost 3 bases, and 14 bases lay in between. The CDR3 extends over 14 amino acids. Germline CDR1 MGHRA, CDR2 YSYEKL. The CDR3 nucleotides read TGCGCCAGCAGCGCCCGACAGTTAGACTACGAGCAGTACTTC. This gives the protein CASSARQLDYEQYF.

The count of this clone is one. This chain uses TRBV7-9 with TRBJ1-5, with D possibly TRBD1 on 5 matching bases. CDR3 length equals 14 residues. V gave up 5 bases and J gave up 4 bases, with 12 bases separating them. The germline CDR1 and CDR2 sequences are SEHNR and FQNEAQ (reference sequence). The CDR3 loop is CASSAGGANQPQHF. In nucleotides, the CDR3 is TGTGCCAGCAGCGCAGGAGGGGCGAATCAGCCCCAGCATTTT. Looking up the rest from reference TRBV7-9 and TRBJ1-5 gives the full variable domain: DTGVSQNPRHKITKRGQNVTFRCDPISEHNRLYWYRQTLGQGPEFLTYFQNEAQLEKSRLLSDRFSAERPKGSFSTLEIQRTEQGDSAMYLCASSAGGANQPQHFGDGTRLSIL.

The V call is TRBV11-2, the J call TRBJ2-3; 11 bases are shared with TRBD2. CDR1 SGHAT and CDR2 FQNNGV come from the germline V gene. J gave up 1 base and V 2 bases, and 2 bases lay outside the gene matches. This CDR3 is 16 amino acids long. The CDR3 DNA follows: TGTGCCAGCAGCTTACTACTAGCGGGAGGCACAGATACGCAGTATTTT. It encodes CASSLLLAGGTDTQYF.

V and J are TRBV27 and TRBJ2-7; D is unclear. From germline, CDR1 is MNHEY and CDR2 SMNVEV (reference sequence). The CDR3 is 13 residues long. With 0 bases removed from V and 3 bases from J, the gap between germline ends came to 6 bases. As DNA, the CDR3 is TGTGCCAGCAGTTTATCGAATGACTACGAGCAGTACTTC. This codes for CASSLSNDYEQYF.

This clone showed up just a few times. The chain couples TRBV29-1 to TRBJ1-1; D is uncertain. Trimming took 7 bases from V and 6 from J, leaving 12 bases between them. CDR1 and CDR2 from the germline V gene are SQVTM and ANQGSEA. CDR3 length: 11 amino acids. The CDR3 coding sequence is TGCAGCGCCCCGATCGCCGCTGAAGCTTTCTTT. Translating gives CSAPIAAEAFF.

This chain connects TRBV7-9 to TRBJ2-1; D possibly corresponds to TRBD2 (6 bases). The V and J ends lost 3 bases and 14 bases respectively, with 11 bases between them. The CDR3 sequence is 11 residues long. CDR1 is SEHNR and CDR2 is FQNEAQ in the germline V gene (reference sequence). The DNA of the CDR3 is TGTGCCAGCAGCTTCCGACTAGAGGAGTTCTTC. Translated: CASSFRLEEFF.

About this clone itself: Other DNA sequences in this specimen translate into the identical CDR3. This chain connects TRBV19 to TRBJ2-7; D is unresolved. Germline V gives CDR1 LNHDA, CDR2 SQIVND (reference sequence). This CDR3 is 11 amino acids long. Trimming shortened V by 5 bases and J by 1 base, and 3 bases separated the two germline ends. CDR3 sequence reads: CASSSSYEQYF. In nucleotides, the CDR3 is TGTGCCAGTAGTTCTTCCTACGAGCAGTACTTC.

The chain couples TRBV28 to TRBJ2-5; 9 nucleotides match TRBD2. This CDR3 is 13 amino acids long. Trimming cost V 3 bases and J 8 bases; bases outside gene matches: 4. Germline V lookup: CDR1 MDHEN, CDR2 SYDVKM. CDR3 region: CASSLILAGTQYF. The DNA of the CDR3 is TGTGCCAGCAGTTTGATCCTAGCGGGAACCCAGTACTTC.

This chain connects TRBV4-3 to TRBJ2-3; D remains unclear. Trimming took off 1 base at V and 4 bases at J, with 9 bases between the two ends. The CDR3 length is 14 residues. Germline V CDR1 and CDR2: LGHNA, YSLEER. In DNA, the CDR3 is TGCGCCAGCAGCCAAGCGGGTGCCGCAGATACGCAGTATTTT. Protein product: CASSQAGAADTQYF.

The chain carries TRBV7-9 and TRBJ2-7; a possible D gene is TRBD2 (6 bases). Germline values: CDR1 SEHNR, CDR2 FQNEAQ (reference sequence). This CDR3 is 14 amino acids long. Trimming took off 7 bases at V and 3 bases at J, with 16 bases between the two ends. This CDR3 is CASNPPGGRYEQYF. CDR3 in DNA: TGTGCCAGCAACCCCCCCGGGGGTCGCTACGAGCAGTACTTC.

The rearrangement links TRBV4-3 to TRBJ1-3; TRBD1 is a possible D gene (5 bases). CDR1 and CDR2 (germline): LGHNA, YSLEER. The V gene lost 4 bases and the J gene lost 8 bases, with 18 bases spanning the gap. The CDR3 is 15 amino acids. Here the CDR3 reads CASSRETRAWDTIYF. The CDR3 DNA sequence: TGCGCCAGCAGCCGAGAGACCAGGGCGTGGGACACCATATATTTT.

This rearrangement joins TRBV27 to TRBJ1-2, with D possibly being TRBD1 (5 bases). Germline V gene sequence: CDR1 MNHEY, CDR2 SMNVEV (reference sequence). CDR3 length: 15 amino acids. V lost 2 bases and J 4 bases, leaving 14 bases between the germline ends. CDR3: CASSLRSGARYGYTF. The CDR3 nucleotides read TGTGCCAGCAGTTTAAGGTCCGGGGCACGCTATGGCTACACCTTC.

The CDR3 sequence: CASSFQTGIGDGYTF. In DNA form, the CDR3 reads TGTGCCAGCAGTTTCCAGACAGGGATTGGGGATGGCTACACCTTC. This chain uses TRBV27 with TRBJ1-2, with TRBD1 matching 7 bases. The V and J ends lost 3 bases and 6 bases, in that order; junction bases with no gene match: 10. The V gene's germline CDR1 is MNHEY and CDR2 SMNVEV (reference sequence). The CDR3 runs to 15 residues.

This chain links TRBV9 with TRBJ2-7; D uncertain. The V end lost 0 bases, the J end lost 6 bases, and 10 bases lay between the germline ends. This CDR3 has 13 amino acids. CDR1 SGDLS and CDR2 YYNGEE come from the germline V gene. The CDR3 protein is CASSVALSGEQYF. The CDR3 region has the DNA TGTGCCAGCAGCGTAGCTCTCTCGGGCGAGCAGTACTTC. Combining the CDR3 with reference TRBV9 and TRBJ2-7 gives the whole variable domain DSGVTQTPKHLITATGQRVTLRCSPRSGDLSVYWYQQSLDQGLQFLIQYYNGEERAKGNILERFSAQQFPDLHSELNLSSLELGDSALYFCASSVALSGEQYFGPGTRLTVT.

The rearrangement joins TRBV18 to TRBJ2-7; perhaps TRBD1 as D (5 bases). This CDR3 is built from 16 residues. Germline CDR1 is KGHSH and CDR2 is LQKENI. Trimming shortened V by 1 base and J by 0 bases, and 13 bases separated the two germline ends. CDR3: CASSPRNRTSSYEQYF. In DNA, the CDR3 is TGTGCCAGCTCACCACGGAACAGGACCAGCTCCTACGAGCAGTACTTC.

This chain connects TRBV10-3 to TRBJ2-7, with TRBD2 matching over 9 bases. CDR3 length equals 14 residues. Germline V lookup: CDR1 ENHRY, CDR2 SYGVKD. Trimming took 0 bases from V and 6 from J; bases not matched to a gene: 3. The CDR3 nucleotides are TGTGCCATCAGTGAGTCAGCGGGAGGTTCCGAGCAGTACTTC. Protein: CAISESAGGSEQYF.

The CDR3 is CASSTRLDRGATEAFF. CDR3 nucleotide sequence: TGTGCCAGCAGCACACGCCTAGACAGGGGAGCCACTGAAGCTTTCTTT. V gene TRBV13 combines with J gene TRBJ1-1; 8 bases are a match to TRBD1. This CDR3 has 16 amino acids. Germline V gives CDR1 PRHDT, CDR2 FYEKMQ (reference sequence). V dropped 5 bases and J dropped 4; count of bases not matched to a gene: 12. Full variable domain (remainder filled in from reference TRBV13 and TRBJ1-1): AAGVIQSPRHLIKEKRETATLKCYPIPRHDTVYWYQQGPGQDPQFLISFYEKMQSDKGSIPDRFSAQQFSDYHSELNMSSLELGDSALYFCASSTRLDRGATEAFFGQGTRLTVV.

This chain uses TRBV9 with TRBJ2-7; 7 bases fit TRBD1. The J segment lost 3 bases and the V segment lost 3 bases, leaving 6 bases of the junction unmatched. In germline, CDR1 is SGDLS, CDR2 YYNGEE. This CDR3 is 14 amino acids long. CDR3 residues: CASSATGLFYEQYF. The DNA of the CDR3 is TGTGCCAGCAGCGCGACAGGGCTTTTCTACGAGCAGTACTTC. The whole variable domain, filled in from reference TRBV9 and TRBJ2-7, reads DSGVTQTPKHLITATGQRVTLRCSPRSGDLSVYWYQQSLDQGLQFLIQYYNGEERAKGNILERFSAQQFPDLHSELNLSSLELGDSALYFCASSATGLFYEQYFGPGTRLTVT.

This clone was counted a single time. The rearrangement joins TRBV18 to TRBJ1-2; tentative D call: TRBD1 (6 bases). CDR1 KGHSH and CDR2 LQKENI come from the germline V gene. There are 13 residues in the CDR3. Trimming shortened V by 5 bases and J by 4 bases, and 11 bases separated the two germline ends. In nucleotides, the CDR3 is TGTGCCAGCTCAACTGGACAGCCCTATGGCTACACCTTC. Translating it yields CASSTGQPYGYTF.